One and the same sample provided the 23 T cell receptor beta chains below, sequenced in a study of spatial heterogeneity in lung cancer. Findings and limits, study-wide: It was found that expanded intratumoral alpha and beta TCR counts tracked tumor mutation counts.

The antigens for these receptors are not known. Stated time point: sample taken at primary tumor resection. TCRdb re-called the 5' RACE reads with MiXCR, one entry per CDR3 protein. The data show under 20,000 distinct CDR3 sequences, about 6% seen once. Sequenced here: lung tumor tissue, sampled at surgery. These receptors were collected from a female donor with early-stage non-small cell lung cancer.

At least ten counts were recorded for this clonotype. The chain combines TRBV2 with TRBJ2-7; TRBD2 matches 7 bases. CDR1 is SNHLY, CDR2 FYNNEI, per germline. V lost 6 bases and J lost 6; bases outside the gene matches: 5. The length of the CDR3 is 12 residues. CDR3 amino acids: CASRDAGVEQYF. CDR3 in DNA: TGTGCCAGCAGAGACGCGGGGGTCGAGCAGTACTTC.

V and J are TRBV7-2 and TRBJ1-1, with D maybe TRBD1 (6 bases). The V gene lost 3 bases and the J gene lost 0 bases, with 11 bases spanning the gap. CDR1 SGHTA and CDR2 FQGNSA come from the germline V gene. The CDR3 is made up of 15 amino acids. The DNA for the CDR3 is TGTGCCAGCAGCTTGTCGACAGGAGTGAACACTGAAGCTTTCTTT. Its translation: CASSLSTGVNTEAFF.

This clonotype was observed many times. The chain uses TRBV2 and TRBJ2-2; a possible D gene is TRBD2 (6 bases). Germline V lookup: CDR1 SNHLY, CDR2 FYNNEI. This CDR3 has 14 amino acids. V dropped 9 bases and J dropped 0 bases, with 11 bases sitting between them. The CDR3 coding sequence is TGTGCCAGTCTTTGGAGGGCGAACACCGGGGAGCTGTTTTTT. Translated: CASLWRANTGELFF.

This clonotype was observed many times. This chain connects TRBV24-1 to TRBJ1-5; D unresolved. Germline loops: CDR1 KGHDR, CDR2 SFDVKD. The CDR3 runs to 13 residues. V shed 2 bases and J shed 3 bases, with 4 bases lying between them. The CDR3 DNA follows: TGTGCCACCAGTGATTCGAACAATCAGCCCCAGCATTTT. Amino acids: CATSDSNNQPQHF.

There are many counts of this clonotype. The chain joins TRBV5-1 to TRBJ2-5; TRBD2 matches 8 bases. J lost 3 bases, V lost 0 bases, and 4 bases had no gene match. CDR3 length: 15 residues. Germline lookup yields CDR1 SGHRS and CDR2 YFSETQ. The CDR3 is CASSLELAAKETQYF. The CDR3 DNA reads TGCGCCAGCAGCTTGGAACTAGCGGCTAAAGAGACCCAGTACTTC.

This clonotype was counted ten times or more. The chain is built from TRBV14 and TRBJ2-7, with D possibly matching TRBD1 (5 bases). The V end lost 0 bases, the J end lost 3 bases, and 9 bases lay between the germline ends. The CDR3 runs 14 residues. Germline values: CDR1 SGHDN, CDR2 FVKESK. Here the CDR3 DNA reads TGTGCCAGCAGCCAAGAATCCGGACACTACGAGCAGTACTTC. The encoded protein is CASSQESGHYEQYF.

This clonotype has a count of ten or more. CDR3 region: CASSARAAGAETQYF. CDR3 in DNA: TGTGCCAGCAGCGCAAGAGCAGCGGGAGCAGAGACCCAGTACTTC. This rearrangement joins TRBV9 to TRBJ2-5, with 8 bases lining up with TRBD2. In germline, CDR1 is SGDLS, CDR2 YYNGEE. V was pared by 3 bases and J by 4 bases, with 8 bases of the junction left unmatched. The CDR3 has 15 amino acids.

This clonotype was observed at least ten times. CDR3: CASSTGTQSEQFF. The DNA for the CDR3 is TGCGCCAGCAGCACCGGGACCCAAAGTGAGCAGTTCTTC. This chain links TRBV5-1 with TRBJ2-1, with D perhaps being TRBD1 or TRBD2 (5 bases each). Deletions cut 4 bases from V and 9 bases from J, with 14 bases between. The CDR3 consists of 13 residues. Germline V gene lookup returns CDR1 SGHRS and CDR2 YFSETQ.

Remarks on this clonotype: A much larger clone is a single base away; this may be a read error. The V gene is TRBV12-3 or TRBV12-4, the J gene TRBJ1-2; perhaps TRBD1 as D (6 bases). CDR3 length: 13 amino acids. DNA for the CDR3: TGTGCCAGCAGTTTAGGGGGGCTAATTGGCTTCACCTTC. Translated: CASSLGGLIGFTF.

This clonotype ranks as medium-sized. This chain uses TRBV2 with TRBJ2-1; 8 bases agree with TRBD2. The CDR3 consists of 15 residues. V lost 4 bases, J lost 7 bases, and 9 bases stayed unmatched. Germline V gene sequence: CDR1 SNHLY, CDR2 FYNNEI. The CDR3 bases are TGTGCCAGCAGTGCCCCCCCGGGGGGGACGAATGAGCAGTTCTTC. Encoded protein: CASSAPPGGTNEQFF.

A word on this clonotype: The germline gene is not matched at one end of the junction; a read error may be the cause. The rearrangement links TRBV7-9 to TRBJ2-5, with D unclear. Germline V lookup: CDR1 SEHNR, CDR2 FQNEAQ (reference sequence). The CDR3 runs to 15 residues. The CDR3 DNA sequence: TGTGCCAGCAGCTTAGCGCTTGAAGAAGAAGAGATCCAGTACTTC. It codes for CASSLALEEEEIQYF.

This clonotype appeared many times. The chain couples TRBV20-1 to TRBJ2-1; 7 positions agree with TRBD2. From germline, CDR1 is DFQATT and CDR2 SNEGSKA (reference sequence). J was trimmed by 8 bases and V by 3 bases; bases with no gene match: 10. The CDR3 consists of 14 residues. CDR3 in DNA: TGCAGTGCTAGGACTAGCAGAGGCACACATGAGCAGTTCTTC. As protein: CSARTSRGTHEQFF.

This clonotype was seen at least ten times. This chain uses TRBV12-3 or TRBV12-4 with TRBJ2-7; either TRBD1 or TRBD2 may fit D (5 bases each). Between the trimmed V and J ends, which lost 7 bases and 0 bases, there was a span of 16 bases. The CDR3 has 15 residues. The CDR3 region is CASKKGTPSSYEQYF. DNA of the CDR3: TGTGCCAGCAAAAAAGGGACGCCGAGCTCCTACGAGCAGTACTTC.

Turning to this clonotype: A much larger clone is a single base away; this may be a read error. The chain combines TRBV12-3 or TRBV12-4 with TRBJ2-1, with D possibly matching TRBD2 (6 bases). CDR3 size: 15 residues. Trimming removed 6 bases from V and 5 bases from J, with 17 bases in between. The DNA of the CDR3 is TGTGCCAGCAGCCGGCTAGCGCCATCCCACAATGAGCAGTTCTTC. Protein: CASSRLAPSHNEQFF.

The chain combines TRBV6-1 with TRBJ2-2; TRBD1 agrees at 9 bases. V was pared by 3 bases and J by 6 bases, with 11 bases of the junction left unmatched. Germline V gives CDR1 MNHNS, CDR2 SASEGT. This CDR3 comprises 17 residues. The CDR3 DNA follows: TGTGCCAGCAGTGACGCTCCGGGACAGGGTTCACCCGGGGAGCTGTTTTTT. Its protein product is CASSDAPGQGSPGELFF.

This clonotype has at least ten counts. The chain employs TRBV7-2 and TRBJ1-2, with D maybe TRBD1 (5 bases). This CDR3 contains 15 residues. The germline gives CDR1 SGHTA, CDR2 FQGNSA. V was trimmed by 3 bases and J by 4 bases, leaving 15 bases between them. The CDR3 loop is CASSLRQGTSYGYTF. Written as DNA, the CDR3 is TGTGCCAGCAGCTTGAGGCAGGGCACATCCTATGGCTACACCTTC.

This chain connects TRBV5-4 to TRBJ2-1; no reliable D call. The ends were cut back, 3 bases at V and 2 bases at J, with 9 bases in the middle. Germline V CDR1 and CDR2: SGHNT, YYREEE (reference sequence). The CDR3 length is 14 residues. The CDR3: CASSSSQAYNEQFF. CDR3 sequence (DNA): TGTGCCAGCAGCTCTTCACAAGCCTACAATGAGCAGTTCTTC.

This clonotype was seen at least ten times. The chain is built from TRBV29-1 and TRBJ2-3; 10 bases align to TRBD2. V was clipped by 8 bases and J by 3 bases; unmatched bases: 5. The CDR3 is 13 residues long. Germline V lookup: CDR1 SQVTM, CDR2 ANQGSEA. The CDR3 protein is CSTIAGGTDTQYF. The CDR3 bases are TGCAGCACGATAGCGGGAGGAACAGATACGCAGTATTTT.

This clonotype was seen ten or more times. The chain links TRBV20-1 to TRBJ1-3, with a weak D call TRBD1 (6 bases). V dropped 3 bases and J dropped 0 bases, with 9 bases sitting between them. From germline, CDR1 is DFQATT and CDR2 SNEGSKA (reference sequence). CDR3 length equals 14 residues. CDR3 DNA sequence: TGCAGTGCTAGCGACAGGATCTCTGGAAACACCATATATTTT. Amino acids: CSASDRISGNTIYF.

This clonotype was counted many times. The chain links TRBV6-1 to TRBJ2-1, with D possibly being TRBD2 (5 bases). Germline values: CDR1 MNHNS, CDR2 SASEGT. The V and J ends lost 6 bases and 3 bases respectively, with 15 bases between them. This CDR3 is built from 15 residues. The CDR3 bases are TGTGCCAGCAGCGATAAAGCGGATATCTACAATGAGCAGTTCTTC. As protein: CASSDKADIYNEQFF.

This clonotype was counted many times. The rearrangement uses TRBV24-1 and TRBJ2-1; 10 nucleotides align to TRBD2. Losses at the gene ends were 6 bases for V and 9 bases for J; bases not matched to a gene: 7. Germline V lookup: CDR1 KGHDR, CDR2 SFDVKD. CDR3 length: 14 residues. For the CDR3, the DNA is TGTGCCACCAGTCATCCTAGCGGGAGCACTGAGCAGTTCTTC. Residues: CATSHPSGSTEQFF.

The chain employs TRBV7-9 and TRBJ2-7; the match to TRBD2 covers 9 bases. V lost 5 bases, J lost 4 bases, and 12 bases stayed unmatched. The CDR3 loop spans 16 amino acids. From germline, CDR1 is SEHNR and CDR2 FQNEAQ (reference sequence). The CDR3 sequence is CASSHLSSGSAYEQYF. CDR3 sequence (DNA): TGTGCCAGCAGCCACCTTAGTAGCGGGAGTGCTTACGAGCAGTACTTC. The whole variable domain, filled in from reference TRBV7-9 and TRBJ2-7, reads DTGVSQNPRHKITKRGQNVTFRCDPISEHNRLYWYRQTLGQGPEFLTYFQNEAQLEKSRLLSDRFSAERPKGSFSTLEIQRTEQGDSAMYLCASSHLSSGSAYEQYFGPGTRLTVT.

As concerns this clonotype: This CDR3 fails to terminate in the conserved phenylalanine or tryptophan, so it likely reflects a read error. The chain recombines TRBV20-1 with TRBJ2-3, with 9 bases aligning to TRBD2. The CDR3 totals 20 residues. The J segment lost 6 bases and the V segment lost 5 bases, leaving 27 bases of the junction unmatched. CDR1 DFQATT and CDR2 SNEGSKA come from the germline V gene (reference sequence). This chain's CDR3 is CSAVLRGTGTIAGVGDTQYS. DNA of the CDR3: TGCAGTGCTGTCTTAAGGGGAACCGGAACGATAGCGGGAGTGGGTGATACGCAGTATTCT.